The next 9 T cell receptor beta chains were all read from a single sample in a study of cytomegalovirus exposure and HLA in healthy donors. Primers included in the PCR were 60 Vbeta and 13 Jbeta primers. The protocol was immunoSEQ multiplex PCR, while the TCRdb copy is restricted to in-frame clones and leaves out a portion. The top ten hold around 2% of the sample, which has about 200,000 clones, roughly 85% seen once. Sequencing was carried out using PBMCs. The receptors stem from a man younger than 35 in good health and CMV-seronegative.

V and J are TRBV5-4 and TRBJ1-4; perhaps TRBD1 as D (6 bases). This CDR3 has 17 amino acids. The V end lost 0 bases, the J end lost 7 bases, and 19 bases lay between the germline ends. CDR1 and CDR2 (germline): SGHNT, YYREEE (reference sequence). The CDR3 DNA reads TGTGCCAGCAGCTTGGCAGGGGACCCCAGCATTAGTGAAAAACTGTTTTTT. Amino acid sequence: CASSLAGDPSISEKLFF.

The chain employs TRBV7-3 and TRBJ1-6, with D tentatively TRBD1 (6 bases). Trimming pared 0 bases from V and 9 bases from J, leaving 12 bases between. CDR1 is SGHTA, CDR2 FQGTGA, per germline. CDR3 length: 15 residues. CDR3 nucleotide sequence: TGTGCCAGCAGCTTAACGGCCAGGGGACGTTCACCCCTCCACTTT. The encoded protein is CASSLTARGRSPLHF.

V usage is TRBV6-6 and J usage is TRBJ1-5, with 9 bases aligning to TRBD1. The junction had 5 bases not matched to a gene; V was cut back by 5 bases and J by 9 bases. The CDR3 spans 13 residues. Germline V gene data show CDR1 as MNHNY and CDR2 as SVGAGI (reference sequence). Here the CDR3 reads CASSRQGDRPQHF. The CDR3 DNA reads TGTGCCAGCAGTCGACAGGGGGACAGGCCCCAGCATTTT.

The chain carries TRBV28 and TRBJ2-7, with D tentatively TRBD1 (6 bases). There are 10 residues in the CDR3. Per the germline V gene, CDR1 is MDHEN and CDR2 is SYDVKM. Trimming cost V 10 bases and J 6 bases, with 10 bases left between them. The CDR3 coding sequence is TGTGCCACCCAGGGGTGCGAGCAGTACTTC. Translating gives CATQGCEQYF.

The chain uses TRBV30 and TRBJ2-7, with 8 positions matching TRBD2. From germline, CDR1 is GTSNPN and CDR2 SVGIG (reference sequence). This CDR3 spans 13 amino acids. V dropped 1 base and J dropped 8; count of bases not matched to a gene: 7. CDR3 residues: CAWSEGAGVQQYF. The CDR3 DNA reads TGTGCCTGGAGTGAGGGAGCGGGAGTCCAGCAGTACTTC.

This chain uses TRBV10-3 with TRBJ2-7, with TRBD2 matching over 7 bases. Germline loops: CDR1 ENHRY, CDR2 SYGVKD. Trimming cost V 2 bases and J 7 bases; bases outside gene matches: 5. This CDR3 contains 13 residues. CDR3 in amino acids: CAISEVGGWEQYF. CDR3 DNA: TGTGCCATCAGTGAGGTGGGAGGGTGGGAGCAGTACTTC.

About this clone: The junction shows a germline mismatch at one end, possibly a read error. The chain uses TRBV7-9 and TRBJ2-1, with D perhaps TRBD2 (7 bases). Germline lookup yields CDR1 SEHNR and CDR2 FQNEAQ (reference sequence). The CDR3 consists of 14 residues. The CDR3 loop reads CSSSLGGAYNEQFF. The CDR3 DNA sequence: TGTTCCAGCAGCTTAGGGGGGGCCTACAATGAGCAGTTCTTC.

The rearrangement uses TRBV19 and TRBJ1-2; D perhaps matches TRBD1 (6 bases). Germline-derived CDR1 and CDR2 are LNHDA and SQIVND (reference sequence). The CDR3 sequence is 14 residues long. The V and J ends lost 6 bases and 0 bases respectively, with 11 bases between them. For the CDR3, the DNA is TGTGCCAGTAGCCCGGGACACTCTAACTATGGCTACACCTTC. This sequence encodes CASSPGHSNYGYTF.

The chain couples TRBV27 to TRBJ2-3; 8 nucleotides line up with TRBD1. The CDR3 is made up of 15 amino acids. V was clipped by 6 bases and J by 2 bases; unmatched bases: 7. Germline CDR1 MNHEY, CDR2 SMNVEV (reference sequence). The CDR3 sequence: CASRTGVTTTDTQYF. The CDR3 DNA reads TGTGCCAGCAGGACAGGGGTCACGACCACAGATACGCAGTATTTT.